The clone carrying this TCR beta chain was found a few times. The antigen is undetermined. Trimming took 4 bases from V and 3 from J, leaving 15 bases between them. The V gene's germline CDR1 is SGHRS and CDR2 YFSETQ. This CDR3 has 15 amino acids. PCR used 60 Vbeta primers and 13 Jbeta primers. The assay was immunoSEQ multiplex PCR, and TCRdb's table has in-frame clones only and misses some. The sample includes under 65,000 clones, 70% to 85% of them seen just once. The record originates from a study of cytomegalovirus exposure and HLA in healthy donors. Study-level points and caveats: Likely technical artifact: a cluster of highly shared sequence variants. Several of the most significant clusters were apparently associated with common viral pathogens in a later analysis.

This receptor was obtained from a middle-aged man in good health and CMV-seronegative. The material sequenced was PBMCs. V usage is TRBV5-1 and J usage is TRBJ2-3; D might be TRBD1 (7 bases). The CDR3 loop is CASSPPQGGTDTQYF. CDR3 nucleotide sequence: TGCGCCAGCAGCCCCCCGCAGGGGGGAACAGATACGCAGTATTTT.